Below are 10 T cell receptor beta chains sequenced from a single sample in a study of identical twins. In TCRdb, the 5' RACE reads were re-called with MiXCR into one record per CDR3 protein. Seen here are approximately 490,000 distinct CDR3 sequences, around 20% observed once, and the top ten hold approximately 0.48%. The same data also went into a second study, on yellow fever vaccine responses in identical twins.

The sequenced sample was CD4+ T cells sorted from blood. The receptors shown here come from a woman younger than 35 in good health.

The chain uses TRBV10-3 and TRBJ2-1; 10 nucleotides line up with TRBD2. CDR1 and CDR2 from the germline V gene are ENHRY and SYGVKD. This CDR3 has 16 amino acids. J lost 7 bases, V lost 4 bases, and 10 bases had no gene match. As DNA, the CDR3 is TGTGCCATCAGTGTGAGTGCTAGCGGGAGTGGAAATGAGCAGTTCTTC. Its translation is CAISVSASGSGNEQFF.

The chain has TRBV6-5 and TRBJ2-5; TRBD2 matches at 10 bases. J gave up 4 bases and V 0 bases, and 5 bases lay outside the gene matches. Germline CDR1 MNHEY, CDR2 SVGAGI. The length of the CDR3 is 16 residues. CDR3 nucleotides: TGTGCCAGCAGTTACTCAGCGGGAGGGCCCCCAGAGACCCAGTACTTC. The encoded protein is CASSYSAGGPPETQYF.

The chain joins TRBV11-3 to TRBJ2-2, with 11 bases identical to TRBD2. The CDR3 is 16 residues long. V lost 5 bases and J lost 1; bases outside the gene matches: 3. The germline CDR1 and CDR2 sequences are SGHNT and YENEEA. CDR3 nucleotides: TGTGCCAGCAGCCTGGGGACTAGCGGGAACACCGGGGAGCTGTTTTTT. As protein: CASSLGTSGNTGELFF.

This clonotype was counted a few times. CDR3 in amino acids: CASSEAFASVGGDTQYF. CDR3 in DNA: TGTGCCAGCAGTGAAGCCTTCGCTAGCGTCGGGGGCGATACGCAGTATTTT. The genes are TRBV2 and TRBJ2-3; possibly TRBD1 or TRBD2 for D (6 bases each). The germline V and J ends were trimmed by 0 bases and 6 bases, with 19 bases remaining between them. The CDR3 sequence is 17 residues long. The V gene's germline CDR1 is SNHLY and CDR2 FYNNEI.

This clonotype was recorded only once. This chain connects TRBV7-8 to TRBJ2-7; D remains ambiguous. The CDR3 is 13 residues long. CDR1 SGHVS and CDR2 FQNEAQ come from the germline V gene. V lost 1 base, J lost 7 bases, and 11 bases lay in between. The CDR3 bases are TGTGCCAGCAGCTTAGGTGATTCTAGGGAGCAGTACTTC. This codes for CASSLGDSREQYF. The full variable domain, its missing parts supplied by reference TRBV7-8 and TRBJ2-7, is GAGVSQSPRYKVAKRGQDVALRCDPISGHVSLFWYQQALGQGPEFLTYFQNEAQLDKSGLPSDRFFAERPEGSVSTLKIQRTQQEDSAVYLCASSLGDSREQYFGPGTRLTVT.

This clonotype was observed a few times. The DNA for the CDR3 is TGTGCCAGCAACATCGGGACAGGGTTTTGGGGCTACACCTTC. Its protein is CASNIGTGFWGYTF. V and J are TRBV7-9 and TRBJ1-2; 9 positions match TRBD1. The CDR3 is made up of 14 amino acids. Germline loops: CDR1 SEHNR, CDR2 FQNEAQ (reference sequence). The J segment lost 8 bases and the V segment lost 7 bases, leaving 11 bases of the junction unmatched.

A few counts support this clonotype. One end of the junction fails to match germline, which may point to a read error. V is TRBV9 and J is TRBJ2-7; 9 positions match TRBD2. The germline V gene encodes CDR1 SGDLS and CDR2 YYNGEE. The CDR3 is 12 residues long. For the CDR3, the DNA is TGTGCCAGCAGCGTAACTAGCGGGTACGCGTTCTTC. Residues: CASSVTSGYAFF.

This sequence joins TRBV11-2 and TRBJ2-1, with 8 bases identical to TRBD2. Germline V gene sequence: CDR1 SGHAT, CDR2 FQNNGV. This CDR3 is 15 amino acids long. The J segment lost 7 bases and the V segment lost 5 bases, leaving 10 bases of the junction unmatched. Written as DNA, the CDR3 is TGTGCCAGCAGCGAACCCGGGACTAGATATAATGAGCAGTTCTTC. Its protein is CASSEPGTRYNEQFF.

CDR3 bases: TGTGCCAGCAGCGTATATCTAGCTCTCTCCGCCGGGGAGCTGTTTTTT. Its protein product is CASSVYLALSAGELFF. The V gene is TRBV9, the J gene TRBJ2-2; maybe TRBD2 (5 bases). The germline V gene encodes CDR1 SGDLS and CDR2 YYNGEE. V was pared by 1 base and J by 6 bases, with 16 bases between. This CDR3 contains 16 residues.

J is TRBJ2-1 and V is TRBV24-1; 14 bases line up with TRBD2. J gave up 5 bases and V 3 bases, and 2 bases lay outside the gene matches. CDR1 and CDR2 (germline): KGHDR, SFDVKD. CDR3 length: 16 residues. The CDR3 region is CATSDATSGGDNEQFF. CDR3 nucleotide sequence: TGTGCCACCAGTGATGCGACTAGCGGGGGGGACAATGAGCAGTTCTTC.